A single sample gave rise to the 14 T cell receptor beta chains below, sequenced in a study of PD-L1 blockade in urothelial cancer (dated by TCRdb to about 2017). The method behind the library was the immunoSEQ multiplex PCR assay. TCRdb holds this immuneACCESS table with in-frame rearrangements only. Some clones are missing; in checked studies, unresolved V genes explain under half, and the rest has no known cause. In this sample the table shows 41,000 or so clones, 70% to 85% of which occur a single time. Less than 20% of the sample belongs to the ten largest clones. This specimen was PBMCs, taken around atezolizumab (anti-PD-L1) treatment. Source of these receptors: a man aged 60-69 years with urothelial cancer.

This sequence joins TRBV5-1 and TRBJ1-2, with 9 positions matching TRBD1. Germline V gene data show CDR1 as SGHRS and CDR2 as YFSETQ. Unmatched junction bases numbered 5, after V lost 4 bases and J lost 4 bases. CDR3 length equals 14 residues. CDR3 sequence (DNA): TGCGCCAGCAGCGACGGGACAGGGATCTATGGCTACACCTTC. It specifies CASSDGTGIYGYTF.

The chain recombines TRBV27 with TRBJ1-5; D is possibly TRBD1 (6 bases). V was clipped by 5 bases and J by 4 bases, with 9 bases between them. CDR1 and CDR2 (germline): MNHEY, SMNVEV (reference sequence). The CDR3 totals 13 residues. The DNA of the CDR3 is TGTGCCAGCAGTCAGGGGTGGAATCAGCCCCAGCATTTT. It yields the protein CASSQGWNQPQHF.

This clone has a handful of counts. The chain links TRBV2 to TRBJ1-2, with 9 bases matching TRBD1. After removal of 5 bases from V and 6 bases from J, the junction contained 4 bases not matched to a gene. The germline gives CDR1 SNHLY, CDR2 FYNNEI. The CDR3 has 13 amino acids. The CDR3 DNA reads TGTGCCAGCAGTTTGGACAGGGGAAATGGCTACACCTTC. As protein: CASSLDRGNGYTF.

This chain joins TRBV7-2 and TRBJ2-5, with 7 bases identical to TRBD2. There are 16 residues in the CDR3. Germline V gives CDR1 SGHTA, CDR2 FQGNSA. J was trimmed by 1 base and V by 4 bases; bases with no gene match: 9. CDR3 coding DNA: TGTGCCAGCAGCTCCCCCGGGACTATAGCCCAAGAGACCCAGTACTTC. The encoded protein is CASSSPGTIAQETQYF.

The chain employs TRBV5-4 and TRBJ2-2; 7 positions agree with TRBD1. The CDR3 spans 17 residues. Trimming cost V 4 bases and J 1 base; bases outside gene matches: 10. Germline CDR1 is SGHNT and CDR2 is YYREEE (reference sequence). The CDR3 DNA sequence: TGTGCCAGCAGCAAAGAGACAGGGCCAAAGAACACCGGGGAGCTGTTTTTT. It encodes CASSKETGPKNTGELFF.

The V gene is TRBV14, the J gene TRBJ2-1; D is possibly TRBD2 (6 bases). Trimming left V 4 bases short and J 8 bases short, with 18 bases between. The CDR3 covers 15 residues. Germline values: CDR1 SGHDN, CDR2 FVKESK. In DNA form, the CDR3 reads TGTGCCAGCAGCCCACTTAACTCCGGAGGGGATGAGCAGTTCTTC. This sequence encodes CASSPLNSGGDEQFF.

This clone appeared a few times. The V gene is TRBV28, the J gene TRBJ1-6; no clear D. V was clipped by 6 bases and J by 6 bases, with 12 bases between them. The CDR3 runs to 14 residues. The V gene's germline CDR1 is MDHEN and CDR2 SYDVKM. The CDR3 protein is CASRLSLGNSPLHF. The CDR3 DNA follows: TGTGCCAGCAGACTATCTCTAGGTAATTCACCCCTCCACTTT.

This clone was observed a handful of times. V usage is TRBV7-2 and J usage is TRBJ2-3; 12 bases agree with TRBD2. The CDR3 has 13 residues. V trimming: 4 bases; J trimming: 11 bases; junction bases outside the gene matches: 4. Germline assignment: CDR1 SGHTA and CDR2 FQGNSA. The CDR3 is CASSSTLAGGQYF. For the CDR3, the DNA is TGTGCCAGCAGCTCAACACTAGCGGGGGGGCAGTATTTT.

CDR3 nucleotide sequence: TGTGCCAGCTCACCTGACAGGGGGTTTGGAAACACCATATATTTT. Encoded protein: CASSPDRGFGNTIYF. The gene calls are TRBV18 and TRBJ1-3; 9 bases map to TRBD1. The CDR3 contains 15 residues. V shed 3 bases and J 3 bases; nucleotides not matched to a gene: 3. The germline gives CDR1 KGHSH, CDR2 LQKENI.

The chain links TRBV20-1 to TRBJ2-5, with TRBD1 as a possible D gene (6 bases). Germline CDR1 and CDR2: DFQATT and SNEGSKA (reference sequence). The CDR3 length is 10 residues. The V gene lost 7 bases and the J gene lost 7 bases, with 10 bases spanning the gap. CDR3 sequence: CSGGLGTQYF. Here the CDR3 DNA reads TGCAGTGGGGGGCTAGGGACCCAGTACTTC.

The chain is built from TRBV15 and TRBJ2-7; weak D call: TRBD1 (6 bases). CDR3 length equals 15 residues. The V and J ends lost 0 bases and 6 bases respectively, with 15 bases between them. Germline lookup yields CDR1 LNHNV and CDR2 YYDKDF (reference sequence). CDR3 region: CATSRDLAGTSEQYF. In nucleotides, the CDR3 is TGTGCCACCAGCAGAGATCTGGCAGGGACATCCGAGCAGTACTTC.

The rearrangement uses TRBV5-1 and TRBJ2-2; possible D gene TRBD2, 7 bases. Trimming left V 0 bases short and J 5 bases short, with 11 bases between. This CDR3 has 15 amino acids. Germline V gene sequence: CDR1 SGHRS, CDR2 YFSETQ. The CDR3 protein is CASSLEGGRTGELFF. CDR3 DNA: TGCGCCAGCAGCTTGGAGGGGGGGCGAACCGGGGAGCTGTTTTTT.

This chain uses TRBV7-9 with TRBJ1-6; D may be TRBD1 (6 bases). CDR1 SEHNR and CDR2 FQNEAQ come from the germline V gene (reference sequence). Trimming took 2 bases from V and 7 from J, leaving 9 bases between them. There are 14 residues in the CDR3. The CDR3, as DNA: TGTGCCAGCAGCTTATGGGGGCCGAATTCACCCCTCCACTTT. Encoded protein: CASSLWGPNSPLHF.

The chain is built from TRBV28 and TRBJ2-7; D might be TRBD2 (5 bases). With 10 bases removed from V and 7 bases from J, the gap between germline ends came to 17 bases. The length of the CDR3 is 12 residues. The germline V gene has CDR1 MDHEN and CDR2 SYDVKM. CDR3 loop: CAISRAAREQYF. Written as DNA, the CDR3 is TGTGCCATCTCGAGGGCAGCCCGGGAGCAGTACTTC. Using reference TRBV28 and TRBJ2-7 for the parts outside the CDR3, the full variable domain is DVKVTQSSRYLVKRTGEKVFLECVQDMDHENMFWYRQDPGLGLRLIYFSYDVKMKEKGDIPEGYSVSREKKERFSLILESASTNQTSMYLCAISRAAREQYFGPGTRLTVT.